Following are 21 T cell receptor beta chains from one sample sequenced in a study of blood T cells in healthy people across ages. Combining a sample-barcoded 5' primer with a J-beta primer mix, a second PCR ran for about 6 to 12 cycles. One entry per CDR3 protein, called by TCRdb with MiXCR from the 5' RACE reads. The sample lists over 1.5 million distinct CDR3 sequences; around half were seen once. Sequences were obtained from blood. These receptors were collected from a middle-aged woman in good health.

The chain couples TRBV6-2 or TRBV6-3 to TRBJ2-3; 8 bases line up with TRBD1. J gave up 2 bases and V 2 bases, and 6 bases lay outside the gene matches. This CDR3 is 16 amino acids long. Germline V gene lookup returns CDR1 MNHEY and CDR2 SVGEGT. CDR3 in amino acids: CASSYAGTGLTDTQYF. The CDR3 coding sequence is TGTGCCAGCAGTTACGCTGGGACAGGCCTCACAGATACGCAGTATTTT.

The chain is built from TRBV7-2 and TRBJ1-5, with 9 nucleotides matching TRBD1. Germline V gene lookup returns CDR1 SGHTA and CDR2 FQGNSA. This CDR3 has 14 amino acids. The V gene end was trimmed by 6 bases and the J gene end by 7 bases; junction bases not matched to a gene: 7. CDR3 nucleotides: TGTGCCAGCAGTCCACAGGGGGCCGGGCAGCCCCAGCATTTT. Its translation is CASSPQGAGQPQHF. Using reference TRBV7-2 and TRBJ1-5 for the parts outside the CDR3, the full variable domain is GAGVSQSPSNKVTEKGKDVELRCDPISGHTALYWYRQSLGQGLEFLIYFQGNSAPDKSGLPSDRFSAERTGGSVSTLTIQRTQQEDSAVYLCASSPQGAGQPQHFGDGTRLSIL.

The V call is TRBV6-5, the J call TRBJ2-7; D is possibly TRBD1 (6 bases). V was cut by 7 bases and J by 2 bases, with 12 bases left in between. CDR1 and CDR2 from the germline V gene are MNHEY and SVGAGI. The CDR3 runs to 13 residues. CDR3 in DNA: TGTGCCAGCAATCGGCAGGGGACCTACGAGCAGTACTTC. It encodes CASNRQGTYEQYF.

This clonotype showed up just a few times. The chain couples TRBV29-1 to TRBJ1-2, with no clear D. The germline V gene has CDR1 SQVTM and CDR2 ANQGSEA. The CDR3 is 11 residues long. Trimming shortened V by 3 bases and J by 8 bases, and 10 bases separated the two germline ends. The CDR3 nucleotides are TGCAGCGTTGAGATGTCCGGGGGCTACACCTTC. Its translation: CSVEMSGGYTF. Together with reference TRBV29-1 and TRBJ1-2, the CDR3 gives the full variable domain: SAVISQKPSRDICQRGTSLTIQCQVDSQVTMMFWYRQQPGQSLTLIATANQGSEATYESGFVIDKFPISRPNLTFSTLTVSNMSPEDSSIYLCSVEMSGGYTFGSGTRLTVV.

In DNA form, the CDR3 reads TGTGCCAGCACTACTGGACGGGATACGCAGTATTTT. Translating it yields CASTTGRDTQYF. V gene TRBV19 combines with J gene TRBJ2-3; D not resolved. The germline CDR1 and CDR2 sequences are LNHDA and SQIVND (reference sequence). Trimming stripped 9 bases from V and 6 bases from J, with 13 bases between. The CDR3 extends over 12 amino acids.

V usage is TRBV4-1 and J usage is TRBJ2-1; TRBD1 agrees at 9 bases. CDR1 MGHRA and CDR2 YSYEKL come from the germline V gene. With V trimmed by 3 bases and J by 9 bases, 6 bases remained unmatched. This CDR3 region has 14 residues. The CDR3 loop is CASSHDTGGVEQFF. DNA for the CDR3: TGCGCCAGCAGCCATGATACAGGGGGCGTTGAGCAGTTCTTC.

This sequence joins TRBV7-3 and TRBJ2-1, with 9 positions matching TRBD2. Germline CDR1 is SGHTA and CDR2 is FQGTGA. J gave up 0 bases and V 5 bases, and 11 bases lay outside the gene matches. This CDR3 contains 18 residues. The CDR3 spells CASSDLGGGGASYNEQFF. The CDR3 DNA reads TGTGCCAGCAGCGACTTAGGCGGCGGGGGGGCCTCCTACAATGAGCAGTTCTTC.

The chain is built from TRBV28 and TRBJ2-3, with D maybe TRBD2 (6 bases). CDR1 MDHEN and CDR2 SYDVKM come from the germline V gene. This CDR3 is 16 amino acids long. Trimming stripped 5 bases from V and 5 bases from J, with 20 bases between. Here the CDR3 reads CASSINRGMPLDTQYF. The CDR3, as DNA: TGTGCCAGCAGTATAAATCGGGGGATGCCTTTAGATACGCAGTATTTT.

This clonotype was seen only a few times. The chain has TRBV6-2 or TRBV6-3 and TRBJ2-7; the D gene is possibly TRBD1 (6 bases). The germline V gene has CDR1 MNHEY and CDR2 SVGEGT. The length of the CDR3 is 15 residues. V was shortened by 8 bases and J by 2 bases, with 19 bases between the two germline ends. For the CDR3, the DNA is TGTGCCAGCGCTACCGGTCAACAGGGCACCTACGAGCAGTACTTC. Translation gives CASATGQQGTYEQYF.

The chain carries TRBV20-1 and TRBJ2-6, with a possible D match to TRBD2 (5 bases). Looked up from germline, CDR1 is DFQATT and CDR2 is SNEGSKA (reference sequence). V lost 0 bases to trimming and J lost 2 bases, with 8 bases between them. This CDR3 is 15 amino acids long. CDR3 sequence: CSARDYGAGANVLTF. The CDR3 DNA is TGCAGTGCTAGAGATTACGGGGCTGGGGCCAACGTCCTGACTTTC.

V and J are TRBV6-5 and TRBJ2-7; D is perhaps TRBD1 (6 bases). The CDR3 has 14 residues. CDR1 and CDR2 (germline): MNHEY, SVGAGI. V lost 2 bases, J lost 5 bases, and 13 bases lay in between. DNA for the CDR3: TGTGCCAGCAGTTACGTAGGACAGACAGACGAGCAGTACTTC. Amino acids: CASSYVGQTDEQYF.

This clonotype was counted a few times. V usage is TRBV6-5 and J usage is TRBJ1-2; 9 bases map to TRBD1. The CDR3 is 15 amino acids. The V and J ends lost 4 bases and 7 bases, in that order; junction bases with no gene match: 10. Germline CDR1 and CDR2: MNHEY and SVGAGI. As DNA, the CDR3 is TGTGCCAGCAGTTTTGGGGGGACAGGGTATGCTGGCTACACCTTC. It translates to CASSFGGTGYAGYTF.

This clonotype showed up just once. CDR3 residues: CASSLGANSYNSPLHF. DNA of the CDR3: TGCGCCAGCAGCTTGGGAGCGAACTCCTATAATTCACCCCTCCACTTT. V is TRBV5-1 and J is TRBJ1-6; no reliable D call. Germline CDR1 SGHRS, CDR2 YFSETQ. The CDR3 consists of 16 residues. V shed 0 bases and J shed 0 bases, with 7 bases lying between them.

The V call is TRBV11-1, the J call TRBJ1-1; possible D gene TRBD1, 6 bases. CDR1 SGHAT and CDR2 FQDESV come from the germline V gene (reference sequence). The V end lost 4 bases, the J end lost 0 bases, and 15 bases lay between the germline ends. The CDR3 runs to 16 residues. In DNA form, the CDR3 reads TGTGCCAGCAGCTCCTGGACAGTTTCCATGAACACTGAAGCTTTCTTT. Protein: CASSSWTVSMNTEAFF.

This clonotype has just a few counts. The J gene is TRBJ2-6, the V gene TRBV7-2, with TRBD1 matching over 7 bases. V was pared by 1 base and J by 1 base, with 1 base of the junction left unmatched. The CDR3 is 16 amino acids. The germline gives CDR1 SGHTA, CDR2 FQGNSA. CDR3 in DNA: TGTGCCAGCAGCTTAGAGGGGGCTTCTGGGGCCAACGTCCTGACTTTC. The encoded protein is CASSLEGASGANVLTF.

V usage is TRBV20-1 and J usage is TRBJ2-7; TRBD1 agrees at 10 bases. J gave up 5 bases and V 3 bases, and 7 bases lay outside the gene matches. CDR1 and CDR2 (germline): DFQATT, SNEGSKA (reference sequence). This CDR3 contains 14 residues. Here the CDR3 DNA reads TGCAGTGCTAGGCTGACAGGGGGCCTTGACGAGCAGTACTTC. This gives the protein CSARLTGGLDEQYF.

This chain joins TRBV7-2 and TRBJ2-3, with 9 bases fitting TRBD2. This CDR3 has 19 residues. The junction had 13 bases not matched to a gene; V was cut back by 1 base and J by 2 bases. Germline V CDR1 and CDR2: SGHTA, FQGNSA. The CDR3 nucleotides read TGTGCCAGCAGCTTAGACGGGGTGGAGCGGGGGGCCTACACAGATACGCAGTATTTT. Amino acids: CASSLDGVERGAYTDTQYF.

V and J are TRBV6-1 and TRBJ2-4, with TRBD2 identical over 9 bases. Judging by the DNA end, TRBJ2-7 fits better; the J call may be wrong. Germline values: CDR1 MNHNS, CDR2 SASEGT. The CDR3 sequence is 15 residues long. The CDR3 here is CASSEAGSGSHEQYF. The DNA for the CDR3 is TGTGCCAGCAGTGAAGCCGGTAGCGGGAGCCACGAGCAGTACTTC.

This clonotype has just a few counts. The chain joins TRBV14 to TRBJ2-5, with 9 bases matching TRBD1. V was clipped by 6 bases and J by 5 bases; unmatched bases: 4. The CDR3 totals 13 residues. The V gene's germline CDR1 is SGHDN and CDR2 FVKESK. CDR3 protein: CASRRQGVETQYF. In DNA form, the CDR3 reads TGTGCCAGCAGAAGACAGGGGGTCGAGACCCAGTACTTC.

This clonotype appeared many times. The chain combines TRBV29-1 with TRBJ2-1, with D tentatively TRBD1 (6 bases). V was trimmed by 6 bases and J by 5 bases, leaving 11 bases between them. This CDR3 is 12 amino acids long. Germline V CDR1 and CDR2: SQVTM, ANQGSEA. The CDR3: CSVIDRNNEQFF. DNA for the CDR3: TGCAGCGTGATAGACAGGAACAATGAGCAGTTCTTC.

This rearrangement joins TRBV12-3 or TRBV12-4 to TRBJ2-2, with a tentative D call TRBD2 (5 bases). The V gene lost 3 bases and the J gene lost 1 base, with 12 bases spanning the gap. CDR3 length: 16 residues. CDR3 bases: TGTGCCAGCAGTTTCGGTCGGCGGGTGAACACCGGGGAGCTGTTTTTT. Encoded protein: CASSFGRRVNTGELFF.